This T cell receptor (beta chain) was captured by sequencing in a study of T-cell memory formation after mild COVID-19. Germline lookup yields CDR1 SGHTS and CDR2 YDEGEE. This CDR3 region has 15 residues. V trimming: 4 bases; J trimming: 4 bases; junction bases outside the gene matches: 11. Regarding this clonotype: Its matching antigen is unknown.

Findings of the study overall: While clones contracting from day 15 to 85 were balanced between CD4 and CD8, later expanders leaned CD4+. A subset of responding clones appeared in pre-infection memory, suggesting cross-reactive memory joined.

MiXCR, run by TCRdb on the 5' RACE reads, gives a single entry per CDR3 protein. The table has approximately 500,000 distinct CDR3 sequences, approximately 23% seen once. This chain links TRBV5-8 with TRBJ2-7; TRBD1 matches at 7 bases. The sample was PBMCs or a T cell subset sorted from them (not recorded which). The receptor was derived from an adult woman who had mild COVID-19 (a few samples of this study predate the infection). Cell type and time point are not known. This CDR3 reads CASSPPERGHYEQYF. The CDR3 region has the DNA TGTGCCAGCAGCCCACCGGAGAGGGGGCATTACGAGCAGTACTTC.